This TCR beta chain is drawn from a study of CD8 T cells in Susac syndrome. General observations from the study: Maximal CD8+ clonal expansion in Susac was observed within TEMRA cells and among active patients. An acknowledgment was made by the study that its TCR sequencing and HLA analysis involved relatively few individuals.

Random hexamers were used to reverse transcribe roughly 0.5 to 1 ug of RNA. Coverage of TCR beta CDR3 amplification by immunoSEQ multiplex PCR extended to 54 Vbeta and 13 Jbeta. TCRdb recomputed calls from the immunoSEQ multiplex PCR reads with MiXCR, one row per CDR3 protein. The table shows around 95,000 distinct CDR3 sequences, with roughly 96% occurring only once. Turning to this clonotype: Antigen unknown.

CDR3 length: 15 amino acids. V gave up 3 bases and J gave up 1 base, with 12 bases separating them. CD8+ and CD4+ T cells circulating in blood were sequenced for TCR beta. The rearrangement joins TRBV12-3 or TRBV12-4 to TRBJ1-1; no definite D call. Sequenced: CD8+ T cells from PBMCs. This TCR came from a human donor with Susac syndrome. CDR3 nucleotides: TGTGCCAGCAGTTTCGGAGCACATCAGAACACTGAAGCTTTCTTT. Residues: CASSFGAHQNTEAFF.